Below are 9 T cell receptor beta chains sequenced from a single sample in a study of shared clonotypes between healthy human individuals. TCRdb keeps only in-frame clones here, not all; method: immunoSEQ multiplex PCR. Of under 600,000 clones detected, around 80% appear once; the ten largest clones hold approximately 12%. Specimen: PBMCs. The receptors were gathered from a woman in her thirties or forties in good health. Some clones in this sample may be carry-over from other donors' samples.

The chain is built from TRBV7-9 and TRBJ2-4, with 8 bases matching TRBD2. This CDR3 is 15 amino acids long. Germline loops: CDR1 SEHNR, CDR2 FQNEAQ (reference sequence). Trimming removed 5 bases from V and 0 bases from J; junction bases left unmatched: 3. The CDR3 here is CASSPSGSAKNIQYF. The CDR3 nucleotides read TGTGCCAGCAGCCCTAGCGGGTCAGCCAAAAACATTCAGTACTTC.

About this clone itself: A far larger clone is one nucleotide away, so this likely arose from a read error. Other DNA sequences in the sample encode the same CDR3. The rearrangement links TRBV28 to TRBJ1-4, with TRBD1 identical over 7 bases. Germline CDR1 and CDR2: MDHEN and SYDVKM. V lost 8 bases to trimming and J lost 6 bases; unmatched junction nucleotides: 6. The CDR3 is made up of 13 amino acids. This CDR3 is CASHQGGDEKLFF. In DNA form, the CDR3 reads TGTGCCAGCCATCAGGGGGGGGATGAAAAACTGTTTTTT.

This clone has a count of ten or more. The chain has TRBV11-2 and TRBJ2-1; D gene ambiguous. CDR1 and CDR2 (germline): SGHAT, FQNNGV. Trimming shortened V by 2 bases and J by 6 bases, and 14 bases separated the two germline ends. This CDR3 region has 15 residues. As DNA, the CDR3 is TGTGCCAGCAGCTTACTCTTGATAGGGCTCAATGAGCAGTTCTTC. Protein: CASSLLLIGLNEQFF.

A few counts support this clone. The CDR3 DNA reads TGTGCCAGCAGTGGCCCAGGTCGGGAGACCCAGTACTTC. Encoded protein: CASSGPGRETQYF. The V and J genes are TRBV2 and TRBJ2-5; no reliable D call. Germline V lookup: CDR1 SNHLY, CDR2 FYNNEI. The V end was cut by 4 bases, the J end by 5 bases, with 11 bases between. This CDR3 has 13 residues.

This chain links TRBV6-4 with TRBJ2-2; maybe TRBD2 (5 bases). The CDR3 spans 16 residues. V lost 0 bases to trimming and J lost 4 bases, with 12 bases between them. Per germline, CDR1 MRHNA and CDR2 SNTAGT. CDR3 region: CASSDSGGAATGELFF. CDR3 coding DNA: TGTGCCAGCAGTGACTCAGGCGGAGCGGCCACCGGGGAGCTGTTTTTT.

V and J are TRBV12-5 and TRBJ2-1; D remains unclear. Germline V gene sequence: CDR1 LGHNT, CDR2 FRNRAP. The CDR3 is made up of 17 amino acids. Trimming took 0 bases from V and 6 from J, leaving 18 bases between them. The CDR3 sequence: CASGLVAGRVDVNEQFF. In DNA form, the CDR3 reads TGTGCTAGTGGTTTGGTCGCCGGAAGGGTGGACGTCAATGAGCAGTTCTTC.

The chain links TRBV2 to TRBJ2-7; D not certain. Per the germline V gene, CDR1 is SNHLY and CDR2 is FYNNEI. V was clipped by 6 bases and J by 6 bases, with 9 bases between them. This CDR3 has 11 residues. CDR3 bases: TGTGCCAGCAGGGCGGACGGCGAGCAGTACTTC. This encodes CASRADGEQYF. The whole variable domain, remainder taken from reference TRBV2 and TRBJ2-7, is EPEVTQTPSHQVTQMGQEVILRCVPISNHLYFYWYRQILGQKVEFLVSFYNNEISEKSEIFDDQFSVERPDGSNFTLKIRSTKLEDSAMYFCASRADGEQYFGPGTRLTVT.

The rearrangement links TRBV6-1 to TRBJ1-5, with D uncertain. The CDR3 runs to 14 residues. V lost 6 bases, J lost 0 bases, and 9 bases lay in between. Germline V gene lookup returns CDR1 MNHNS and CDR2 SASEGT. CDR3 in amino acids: CASSLTSSNQPQHF. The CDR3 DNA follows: TGTGCCAGCAGCCTCACTTCTAGCAATCAGCCCCAGCATTTT.

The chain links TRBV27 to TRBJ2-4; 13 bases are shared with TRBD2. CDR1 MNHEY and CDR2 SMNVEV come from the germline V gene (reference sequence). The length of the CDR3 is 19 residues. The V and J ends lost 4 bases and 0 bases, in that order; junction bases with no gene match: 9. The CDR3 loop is CASSSGLAGAGVAKNIQYF. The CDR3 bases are TGTGCCAGCAGTTCCGGACTAGCGGGAGCAGGGGTAGCCAAAAACATTCAGTACTTC.